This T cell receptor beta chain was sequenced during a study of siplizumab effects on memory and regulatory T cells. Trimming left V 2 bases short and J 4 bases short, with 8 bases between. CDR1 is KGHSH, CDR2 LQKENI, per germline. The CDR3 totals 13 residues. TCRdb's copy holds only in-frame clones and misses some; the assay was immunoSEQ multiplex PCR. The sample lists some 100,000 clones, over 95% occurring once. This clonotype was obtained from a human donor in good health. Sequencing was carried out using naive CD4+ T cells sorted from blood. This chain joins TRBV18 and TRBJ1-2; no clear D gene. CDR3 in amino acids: CASSPVDSYGYTF. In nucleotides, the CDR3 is TGTGCCAGCTCACCAGTTGATAGCTATGGCTACACCTTC.